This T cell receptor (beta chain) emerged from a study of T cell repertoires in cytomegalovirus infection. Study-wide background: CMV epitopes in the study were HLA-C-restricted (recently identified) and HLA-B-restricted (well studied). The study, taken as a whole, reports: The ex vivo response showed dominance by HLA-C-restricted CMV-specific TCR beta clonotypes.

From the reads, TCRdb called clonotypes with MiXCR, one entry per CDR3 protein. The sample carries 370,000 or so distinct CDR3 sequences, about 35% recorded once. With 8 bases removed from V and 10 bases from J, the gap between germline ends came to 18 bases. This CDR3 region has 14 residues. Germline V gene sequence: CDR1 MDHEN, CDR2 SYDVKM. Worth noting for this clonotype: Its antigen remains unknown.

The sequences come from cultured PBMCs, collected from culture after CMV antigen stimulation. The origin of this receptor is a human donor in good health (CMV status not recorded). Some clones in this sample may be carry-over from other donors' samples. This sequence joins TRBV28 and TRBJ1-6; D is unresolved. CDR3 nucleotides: TGTGCCAGCGGACCGAGCTACGGTGGGTCACCCCTCCACTTT. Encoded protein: CASGPSYGGSPLHF.